Below, 29 T cell receptor beta chains from the same sample are listed, as sequenced in a study of blood T cell repertoires in COVID-19. The data were produced by immunoSEQ multiplex PCR, yet TCRdb's version contains in-frame clones alone and is incomplete. Of some 520,000 clones detected, 85% to 90% appear once; the ten largest clones hold around 0.9%. What was sequenced was peripheral blood. Source of these receptors: a man aged 18 to 35 with COVID-19, enrolled during active disease.

V usage is TRBV2 and J usage is TRBJ2-1; the D is unclear. The length of the CDR3 is 16 residues. Trimming removed 6 bases from V and 0 bases from J, with 15 bases in between. Germline assignment: CDR1 SNHLY and CDR2 FYNNEI. This CDR3 is CASSPDRLSSYNEQFF. CDR3 DNA: TGTGCCAGCAGCCCTGATCGACTTAGCTCCTACAATGAGCAGTTCTTC.

V is TRBV19 and J is TRBJ1-2; unclear D gene. V lost 1 base to trimming and J lost 4 bases, with 7 bases between them. Germline loops: CDR1 LNHDA, CDR2 SQIVND (reference sequence). The CDR3 consists of 13 residues. CDR3 sequence: CASSIGLSYGYTF. CDR3 bases: TGTGCCAGTAGTATAGGTCTCAGCTATGGCTACACCTTC.

The chain carries TRBV18 and TRBJ1-6, with 7 bases that match TRBD1. Unmatched junction bases numbered 2, after V lost 5 bases and J lost 4 bases. Germline V gives CDR1 KGHSH, CDR2 LQKENI. The CDR3 consists of 14 residues. CDR3 DNA: TGTGCCAGCTCAGCGGACAGGTATAATTCACCCCTCCACTTT. Its protein product is CASSADRYNSPLHF.

This clone was recorded once. The V and J genes are TRBV18 and TRBJ1-1, with D perhaps matching TRBD1 (6 bases). The CDR3 consists of 15 residues. The germline gives CDR1 KGHSH, CDR2 LQKENI. The germline V and J ends were trimmed by 3 bases and 1 base, with 12 bases remaining between them. The CDR3 region is CASSPETGQNTEAFF. CDR3 in DNA: TGTGCCAGCTCACCGGAGACAGGACAGAACACTGAAGCTTTCTTT.

The chain combines TRBV10-3 with TRBJ2-3, with TRBD1 identical over 7 bases. The CDR3 totals 16 residues. Trimming at V came to 3 bases and at J to 3 bases, leaving 9 bases not matched to a gene. Germline CDR1 and CDR2: ENHRY and SYGVKD. In DNA form, the CDR3 reads TGTGCCATCAGTGATATCGACAGGGATTTAACAGATACGCAGTATTTT. Amino acids: CAISDIDRDLTDTQYF.

Remarks on this clone: In the same sample, other DNA sequences code for this CDR3. The rearrangement joins TRBV9 to TRBJ1-3; D is possibly TRBD1 (5 bases). The CDR3 length is 15 residues. Trimming took 4 bases from V and 0 from J, leaving 11 bases between them. CDR1 and CDR2 from the germline V gene are SGDLS and YYNGEE. The CDR3 DNA reads as TGTGCCAGCAGCCCGGGGGGGAGCTCTGGAAACACCATATATTTT. This translates into CASSPGGSSGNTIYF. Filled out from reference TRBV9 and TRBJ1-3, the complete variable domain reads DSGVTQTPKHLITATGQRVTLRCSPRSGDLSVYWYQQSLDQGLQFLIQYYNGEERAKGNILERFSAQQFPDLHSELNLSSLELGDSALYFCASSPGGSSGNTIYFGEGSWLTVV.

V is TRBV29-1 and J is TRBJ2-2, with D possibly being TRBD1 (6 bases). V was pared by 6 bases and J by 8 bases, with 16 bases between. The CDR3 has 13 residues. The germline V gene has CDR1 SQVTM and CDR2 ANQGSEA. CDR3 nucleotides: TGCAGCGTGGTTTTCAGGGGTCGGGGGGAGCTGTTTTTT. As protein: CSVVFRGRGELFF.

The CDR3 spells CASSGDRGQSPLHF. The CDR3 region has the DNA TGTGCCAGCAGTGGCGACAGGGGACAATCACCCCTCCACTTT. This sequence joins TRBV9 and TRBJ1-6, with 8 positions matching TRBD1. Germline CDR1 is SGDLS and CDR2 is YYNGEE. This CDR3 spans 14 amino acids. Losses at the gene ends were 5 bases for V and 10 bases for J; bases not matched to a gene: 8.

V gene TRBV10-3 combines with J gene TRBJ1-2, with a weak D call TRBD1 (5 bases). Per the germline V gene, CDR1 is ENHRY and CDR2 is SYGVKD. The V gene lost 3 bases and the J gene lost 8 bases, with 13 bases spanning the gap. The CDR3 has 13 residues. CDR3 sequence: CAISDRGMRGYTF. CDR3 DNA: TGTGCCATCAGTGACCGGGGGATGCGGGGCTACACCTTC.

This clone appeared a few times. CDR3 coding DNA: TGTGCCAGCAGCTTCGACAGCCGGATGGACTATGGCTACACCTTC. It translates to CASSFDSRMDYGYTF. This rearrangement joins TRBV7-2 to TRBJ1-2; a possible D gene is TRBD1 (5 bases). From germline, CDR1 is SGHTA and CDR2 FQGNSA. This CDR3 region has 15 residues. Trimming pared 3 bases from V and 3 bases from J, leaving 14 bases between.

The rearrangement links TRBV27 to TRBJ1-1, with D possibly TRBD1 on 5 matching bases. CDR1 is MNHEY, CDR2 SMNVEV, per germline (reference sequence). This CDR3 is built from 14 residues. V was cut by 5 bases and J by 5 bases, with 15 bases left in between. The CDR3 coding sequence is TGTGCCAGCAGTGGCCAGGGTAGACGGACTGAAGCTTTCTTT. The encoded protein is CASSGQGRRTEAFF.

Ten or more counts support this clone. This chain connects TRBV2 to TRBJ1-6; TRBD1 aligns across 7 bases. After removal of 6 bases from V and 9 bases from J, the junction contained 14 bases not matched to a gene. The CDR3 is made up of 16 amino acids. CDR1 is SNHLY and CDR2 is FYNNEI in the germline V gene. The DNA for the CDR3 is TGTGCCAGCAGCGGTATGGGGAGAAGACAGGGTTCACCCCTCCACTTT. Protein: CASSGMGRRQGSPLHF.

The V and J genes are TRBV6-5 and TRBJ1-6; D not resolved. The length of the CDR3 is 15 residues. Germline lookup yields CDR1 MNHEY and CDR2 SVGAGI. The germline V and J ends were trimmed by 8 bases and 5 bases, with 16 bases remaining between them. This CDR3 is CASRLWETDNSPLHF. CDR3 sequence (DNA): TGTGCCAGCCGCCTCTGGGAGACGGATAATTCACCCCTCCACTTT.

This clone was picked up a small number of times. The V call is TRBV3-1 (or the pseudogene TRBV3-2), the J call TRBJ1-2, with D uncertain. Looked up from germline, CDR1 is LGHDT and CDR2 is YNNKEL (reference sequence). Trimming stripped 1 base from V and 9 bases from J, with 9 bases between. The CDR3 loop spans 12 amino acids. CDR3 sequence (DNA): TGTGCCAGCAGCCAAGGAGCGTTAAGCTACACCTTC. It yields the protein CASSQGALSYTF.

V usage is TRBV2 and J usage is TRBJ2-1, with D tentatively TRBD2 (5 bases). Germline values: CDR1 SNHLY, CDR2 FYNNEI. V lost 0 bases and J 9 bases, leaving 9 bases between the germline ends. The CDR3 length is 13 residues. CDR3 nucleotides: TGTGCCAGCAGTGAAGCCGGGGTCACTGAGCAGTTCTTC. Protein sequence: CASSEAGVTEQFF. The full variable domain, completed using reference TRBV2 and TRBJ2-1, is EPEVTQTPSHQVTQMGQEVILRCVPISNHLYFYWYRQILGQKVEFLVSFYNNEISEKSEIFDDQFSVERPDGSNFTLKIRSTKLEDSAMYFCASSEAGVTEQFFGPGTRLTVL.

This sequence joins TRBV7-3 and TRBJ1-1; TRBD1 aligns across 10 bases. The CDR3 loop spans 15 amino acids. Germline V gene sequence: CDR1 SGHTA, CDR2 FQGTGA. J lost 3 bases, V lost 2 bases, and 3 bases had no gene match. CDR3 in DNA: TGTGCCAGCAGCTTATCAGGACAGGGGGACACTGAAGCTTTCTTT. Translated, it gives CASSLSGQGDTEAFF.

This clone was seen once. The chain uses TRBV3-1 (or the pseudogene TRBV3-2) and TRBJ1-1; D may be TRBD1 (5 bases). The germline V and J ends were trimmed by 4 bases and 4 bases, with 10 bases remaining between them. CDR1 is LGHDT and CDR2 is YNNKEL in the germline V gene (reference sequence). The CDR3 loop spans 13 amino acids. CDR3 nucleotides: TGTGCCAGCAGCCCGACAGTGCGCACTGAAGCTTTCTTT. As protein: CASSPTVRTEAFF.

CDR3 amino acids: CASSPGLAGWPSTDTQYF. DNA of the CDR3: TGTGCCAGCAGCCCGGGACTAGCGGGATGGCCTAGCACAGATACGCAGTATTTT. The chain links TRBV5-4 to TRBJ2-3; 13 nucleotides agree with TRBD2. The germline V gene has CDR1 SGHNT and CDR2 YYREEE (reference sequence). The CDR3 extends over 18 amino acids. With V trimmed by 4 bases and J by 0 bases, 8 bases remained unmatched.

This clone has only one observation. V gene TRBV11-3 combines with J gene TRBJ2-6; tentative D call: TRBD1 (5 bases). The CDR3 extends over 17 amino acids. V lost 3 bases to trimming and J lost 1 base, with 13 bases between them. CDR1 is SGHNT, CDR2 YENEEA, per germline. This chain's CDR3 is CASSFERTRSGANVLTF. Written as DNA, the CDR3 is TGTGCCAGCAGCTTCGAACGGACAAGGTCTGGGGCCAACGTCCTGACTTTC.

In DNA, the CDR3 is TGTGCCAGCAGCGAGGGACTCCCGGAGCTGTTTTTT. Amino acids: CASSEGLPELFF. V usage is TRBV5-4 and J usage is TRBJ2-2, with D possibly TRBD2 on 6 matching bases. The V gene's germline CDR1 is SGHNT and CDR2 YYREEE (reference sequence). Trimming shortened V by 4 bases and J by 10 bases, and 11 bases separated the two germline ends. This CDR3 spans 12 amino acids.

V gene TRBV5-1 combines with J gene TRBJ2-5, with 14 positions matching TRBD2. The germline gives CDR1 SGHRS, CDR2 YFSETQ. This CDR3 has 16 amino acids. The junction had 8 bases not matched to a gene; V was cut back by 5 bases and J by 5 bases. CDR3 sequence: CASRAGTSGSSETQYF. In DNA, the CDR3 is TGCGCCAGCAGGGCGGGGACTAGCGGGAGCAGTGAGACCCAGTACTTC.

V and J are TRBV5-6 and TRBJ1-1, with a tentative D call TRBD1 (6 bases). The CDR3 length is 14 residues. Germline loops: CDR1 SGHDT, CDR2 YYEEEE. Trimming took off 6 bases at V and 6 bases at J, with 18 bases between the two ends. The CDR3 loop is CASTLQGPLAEAFF. The CDR3 region has the DNA TGTGCCAGCACCTTACAGGGCCCCTTGGCTGAAGCTTTCTTT. Filled out from reference TRBV5-6 and TRBJ1-1, the complete variable domain reads DAGVTQSPTHLIKTRGQQVTLRCSPKSGHDTVSWYQQALGQGPQFIFQYYEEEERQRGNFPDRFSGHQFPNYSSELNVNALLLGDSALYLCASTLQGPLAEAFFGQGTRLTVV.

V and J are TRBV4-2 and TRBJ2-7, with 8 positions matching TRBD2. The CDR3 has 15 amino acids. Germline trimming cut 1 base from V and 10 bases from J; bases unmatched to any gene: 12. CDR1 and CDR2 from the germline V gene are LGHNA and YNFKEQ. The CDR3 region has the DNA TGTGCCAGCAGCCAAGGTGGACTAGCTTCTCAGACACAGTACTTC. It translates to CASSQGGLASQTQYF.

V and J are TRBV18 and TRBJ1-1; the match to TRBD1 covers 7 bases. The CDR3 loop spans 15 amino acids. Trimming cost V 2 bases and J 2 bases; bases outside gene matches: 5. Looked up from germline, CDR1 is KGHSH and CDR2 is LQKENI. Here the CDR3 reads CASSPKDRTNTEAFF. DNA for the CDR3: TGTGCCAGCTCACCAAAGGACAGGACCAACACTGAAGCTTTCTTT.

This chain joins TRBV5-4 and TRBJ1-5; perhaps TRBD1 as D (5 bases). The CDR3 spans 15 residues. The germline V gene has CDR1 SGHNT and CDR2 YYREEE (reference sequence). Trimming pared 10 bases from V and 1 base from J, leaving 18 bases between. The CDR3 spells CAFSRGKESNQPQHF. The CDR3 coding sequence is TGTGCCTTTAGTAGGGGAAAGGAGAGCAATCAGCCCCAGCATTTT. The variable domain in full, completed from reference TRBV5-4 and TRBJ1-5, reads ETGVTQSPTHLIKTRGQQVTLRCSSQSGHNTVSWYQQALGQGPQFIFQYYREEENGRGNFPPRFSGLQFPNYSSELNVNALELDDSALYLCAFSRGKESNQPQHFGDGTRLSIL.

This clone was recorded only once. The chain couples TRBV19 to TRBJ2-3; D not certain. V was trimmed by 6 bases and J by 1 base, leaving 17 bases between them. Germline-derived CDR1 and CDR2 are LNHDA and SQIVND (reference sequence). CDR3 length equals 16 residues. The CDR3 loop is CASSPPGSTRTDTQYF. CDR3 DNA: TGTGCCAGTAGCCCGCCCGGGTCGACTCGCACAGATACGCAGTATTTT.

The J gene is TRBJ2-1, the V gene TRBV27; no clear D gene. The CDR3 has 12 residues. CDR1 is MNHEY, CDR2 SMNVEV, per germline (reference sequence). The ends were cut back, 3 bases at V and 9 bases at J, with 9 bases in the middle. The DNA of the CDR3 is TGTGCCAGCAGTTTCTCCCCGCGTGAGCAGTTCTTC. Residues: CASSFSPREQFF.

This chain uses TRBV19 with TRBJ2-7; TRBD2 aligns across 11 bases. Unmatched junction bases numbered 7, after V lost 4 bases and J lost 2 bases. Looked up from germline, CDR1 is LNHDA and CDR2 is SQIVND (reference sequence). This CDR3 contains 16 residues. CDR3 amino acids: CASSKLAGEPAYEQYF. The CDR3 region has the DNA TGTGCCAGTAGTAAACTAGCGGGAGAGCCGGCCTACGAGCAGTACTTC.

On this clone: This sample also contains other DNA sequences that code for the same CDR3. CDR3 region: CASSLAGEQYF. CDR3 sequence (DNA): TGCGCCAGCAGCTTAGCGGGAGAGCAGTACTTC. This chain uses TRBV5-1 with TRBJ2-7, with 7 bases that match TRBD2. The CDR3 covers 11 residues. V dropped 2 bases and J dropped 7; count of bases not matched to a gene: 0. CDR1 and CDR2 from the germline V gene are SGHRS and YFSETQ.